This T cell receptor beta chain appears in the sequencing data of a study of T cell responses to AZD1222 COVID-19 vaccine. Generated by immunoSEQ multiplex PCR, the TCRdb table keeps only in-frame clones and is missing some. The data contain about 92,000 clones, 89% of them singletons. With 5 bases removed from V and 3 bases from J, the gap between germline ends came to 10 bases. The CDR3 spans 13 residues. Per the germline V gene, CDR1 is MNHEY and CDR2 is SVGAGI. The chain uses TRBV6-5 and TRBJ2-5, with D possibly called TRBD1 or TRBD2 (6 bases each). The receptor was derived from an adult in good health. The sample here was peripheral blood, taken on day 0 of AZD1222 vaccination. CDR3 in DNA: TGTGCCAGCAGTCTGGGGGGCGAAGAGACCCAGTACTTC. This codes for CASSLGGEETQYF.